This section outlines one T cell receptor (beta chain) sequence together with its context. The data are from a study of blood T cell repertoires in COVID-19. Study details: Samples came from the United States, Italy and Spain, spanning acute and convalescent COVID-19. PBMCs, B-cell-depleted T cells, or T cells provided the cDNA or gDNA that made up the material.

The CDR3 extends over 13 amino acids. V was pared by 6 bases and J by 1 base, with 12 bases between. CDR1 SQVTM and CDR2 ANQGSEA come from the germline V gene. In the original analysis: Amplified reference gene primers provided the basis for estimating nucleated cell counts. Generated by immunoSEQ multiplex PCR, the TCRdb table keeps only in-frame clones and is missing some. That table supplies the V and J calls and clone size; D and trimming were determined from the DNA. The data hold under 300,000 clones, with around 80% observed a single time. Specimen: peripheral blood. The chain combines TRBV29-1 with TRBJ1-2, with unresolved D. The receptor was derived from a woman aged 40-49 years with active or convalescent COVID-19. CDR3 coding DNA: TGCAGCGTCTTACCGCCTAGTAACTATGGCTACACCTTC. It specifies CSVLPPSNYGYTF.